Each of the 32 T cell receptor beta chains below was sequenced from the same sample in a study of T cell responses to AZD1222 COVID-19 vaccine. The repertoire was sequenced with immunoSEQ multiplex PCR; TCRdb's copy has only in-frame clones and lacks some. The sample carries about 110,000 clones, around 93% recorded once. Sequencing was performed on peripheral blood, taken on day 0 of AZD1222 vaccination. Every receptor here comes from an adult in good health.

The rearrangement uses TRBV5-1 and TRBJ1-2; D gene ambiguous. V lost 0 bases and J lost 1, with 13 bases in between. This CDR3 comprises 16 residues. Germline CDR1 SGHRS, CDR2 YFSETQ. In DNA form, the CDR3 reads TGCGCCAGCAGCTTGGCGGATTACAGCGGTAACTATGGCTACACCTTC. It yields the protein CASSLADYSGNYGYTF.

This chain uses TRBV19 with TRBJ1-1, with 8 bases matching TRBD1. Germline-derived CDR1 and CDR2 are LNHDA and SQIVND (reference sequence). The length of the CDR3 is 12 residues. V was pared by 7 bases and J by 4 bases, with 2 bases of the junction left unmatched. CDR3 amino acids: CASTTGGTEAFF. CDR3 in DNA: TGTGCCAGTACCACAGGGGGCACTGAAGCTTTCTTT.

The chain joins TRBV13 to TRBJ1-4, with D possibly TRBD1 on 5 matching bases. CDR1 and CDR2 (germline): PRHDT, FYEKMQ (reference sequence). Trimming cost V 3 bases and J 8 bases, with 19 bases left between them. The CDR3 runs to 16 residues. CDR3 protein: CASSFHQGEFKEKLFF. The DNA of the CDR3 is TGTGCCAGCAGCTTCCACCAGGGCGAGTTCAAGGAAAAACTGTTTTTT.

Only one count was recorded for this clone. This rearrangement joins TRBV5-1 to TRBJ2-7, with no clear D. The CDR3 contains 14 residues. Trimming stripped 1 base from V and 8 bases from J, with 16 bases between. Germline-derived CDR1 and CDR2 are SGHRS and YFSETQ. The DNA for the CDR3 is TGCGCCAGCAGCTTGTCTACAGCTACTACGCAGCAGTACTTC. Residues: CASSLSTATTQQYF. Based on the CDR3 plus reference TRBV5-1 and TRBJ2-7, the full variable domain is KAGVTQTPRYLIKTRGQQVTLSCSPISGHRSVSWYQQTPGQGLQFLFEYFSETQRNKGNFPGRFSGRQFSNSRSEMNVSTLELGDSALYLCASSLSTATTQQYFGPGTRLTVT.

The V gene is TRBV9, the J gene TRBJ1-3; no definite D call. The CDR3 extends over 17 amino acids. The ends were cut back, 0 bases at V and 1 base at J, with 14 bases in the middle. Germline CDR1 and CDR2: SGDLS and YYNGEE. The chain's CDR3 is CASSVDVEGASGNTIYF. For the CDR3, the DNA is TGTGCCAGCAGCGTAGACGTCGAGGGCGCGTCTGGAAACACCATATATTTT.

This clone was picked up a small number of times. The chain carries TRBV6-5 and TRBJ2-7; D uncertain. V dropped 5 bases and J dropped 5 bases, with 7 bases sitting between them. Germline assignment: CDR1 MNHEY and CDR2 SVGAGI. The CDR3 extends over 11 amino acids. CDR3: CASSPSDEQYF. CDR3 in DNA: TGTGCCAGCAGTCCTAGTGACGAGCAGTACTTC.

V usage is TRBV5-1 and J usage is TRBJ2-5; TRBD2 aligns across 12 bases. Germline-derived CDR1 and CDR2 are SGHRS and YFSETQ. This CDR3 region has 16 residues. The V gene end was trimmed by 1 base and the J gene end by 1 base; junction bases not matched to a gene: 2. In nucleotides, the CDR3 is TGCGCCAGCAGCTTGACTAGCGGGGGGTTCCAAGAGACCCAGTACTTC. Its translation: CASSLTSGGFQETQYF. Based on the CDR3 plus reference TRBV5-1 and TRBJ2-5, the full variable domain is KAGVTQTPRYLIKTRGQQVTLSCSPISGHRSVSWYQQTPGQGLQFLFEYFSETQRNKGNFPGRFSGRQFSNSRSEMNVSTLELGDSALYLCASSLTSGGFQETQYFGPGTRLLVL.

The chain combines TRBV6-1 with TRBJ1-3; D remains unclear. This CDR3 has 20 residues. Germline V lookup: CDR1 MNHNS, CDR2 SASEGT. The ends were cut back, 0 bases at V and 4 bases at J, with 25 bases in the middle. CDR3 DNA sequence: TGTGCCAGCAGTGAAGCGCGGTATTATAGGGAGGGTCGCTCAGGAAACACCATATATTTT. As protein: CASSEARYYREGRSGNTIYF.

The chain combines TRBV5-1 with TRBJ2-5; no definite D call. The CDR3 runs to 13 residues. V lost 3 bases and J lost 4, with 10 bases in between. Germline assignment: CDR1 SGHRS and CDR2 YFSETQ. CDR3 region: CASSWGLGETQYF. DNA for the CDR3: TGCGCCAGCAGCTGGGGTTTGGGAGAGACCCAGTACTTC. Combining the CDR3 with reference TRBV5-1 and TRBJ2-5 gives the whole variable domain KAGVTQTPRYLIKTRGQQVTLSCSPISGHRSVSWYQQTPGQGLQFLFEYFSETQRNKGNFPGRFSGRQFSNSRSEMNVSTLELGDSALYLCASSWGLGETQYFGPGTRLLVL.

This clone was counted a single time. The chain combines TRBV12-3 or TRBV12-4 with TRBJ2-1; unclear D gene. This CDR3 has 11 residues. Between the trimmed V and J ends, which lost 3 bases and 5 bases, there was a span of 2 bases. CDR3 in DNA: TGTGCCAGCAGTTTTGACAATGAGCAGTTCTTC. Residues: CASSFDNEQFF.

This sequence joins TRBV13 and TRBJ1-5; tentative D call: TRBD1 (5 bases). CDR3 length equals 14 residues. From germline, CDR1 is PRHDT and CDR2 FYEKMQ (reference sequence). The germline V and J ends were trimmed by 1 base and 6 bases, with 10 bases remaining between them. CDR3 in DNA: TGTGCCAGCAGCTTAGCAGGGAGCGGTCAGCCCCAGCATTTT. Its translation: CASSLAGSGQPQHF.

The chain has TRBV5-1 and TRBJ2-6, with D tentatively TRBD1 (6 bases). CDR3 length equals 15 residues. CDR1 SGHRS and CDR2 YFSETQ come from the germline V gene. V was clipped by 5 bases and J by 4 bases, with 13 bases between them. The CDR3 DNA reads TGCGCCAGCAGTGGGAACAGGGCCGGGGCCAACGTCCTGACTTTC. Encoded protein: CASSGNRAGANVLTF.

The V call is TRBV30, the J call TRBJ1-1; D is ambiguous. The CDR3 is made up of 12 amino acids. The germline gives CDR1 GTSNPN, CDR2 SVGIG (reference sequence). Trimming took off 3 bases at V and 5 bases at J, with 10 bases between the two ends. The CDR3 protein is CAWSADGTEAFF. The CDR3 DNA reads as TGTGCCTGGAGCGCTGATGGTACTGAAGCTTTCTTT. Supplemented by reference TRBV30 and TRBJ1-1, the full variable domain reads SQTIHQWPATLVQPVGSPLSLECTVEGTSNPNLYWYRQAAGRGLQLLFYSVGIGQISSEVPQNLSASRPQDRQFILSSKKLLLSDSGFYLCAWSADGTEAFFGQGTRLTVV.

The chain links TRBV2 to TRBJ1-5; possible D gene TRBD1, 5 bases. The CDR3 runs to 14 residues. Germline loops: CDR1 SNHLY, CDR2 FYNNEI. V dropped 8 bases and J dropped 0 bases, with 11 bases sitting between them. The CDR3 DNA is TGTGCCAGCGTACAGGAGAATAGCAATCAGCCCCAGCATTTT. It encodes CASVQENSNQPQHF.

The chain recombines TRBV30 with TRBJ1-1, with D possibly matching TRBD1 (5 bases). This CDR3 has 13 amino acids. V was shortened by 3 bases and J by 3 bases, with 11 bases between the two germline ends. CDR1 is GTSNPN and CDR2 is SVGIG in the germline V gene (reference sequence). CDR3 residues: CAWSLGRHTEAFF. The DNA for the CDR3 is TGTGCCTGGAGCCTGGGGCGGCACACTGAAGCTTTCTTT.

V usage is TRBV20-1 and J usage is TRBJ1-2; tentative D call: TRBD1 (5 bases). Deletions cut 0 bases from V and 9 bases from J, with 8 bases between. This CDR3 has 11 amino acids. CDR1 is DFQATT and CDR2 is SNEGSKA in the germline V gene (reference sequence). The CDR3 region is CSARDQGSYTF. Written as DNA, the CDR3 is TGCAGTGCTAGAGATCAGGGAAGCTACACCTTC.

The chain carries TRBV28 and TRBJ1-5; the match to TRBD1 covers 9 bases. The CDR3 is 16 amino acids. Germline assignment: CDR1 MDHEN and CDR2 SYDVKM. J lost 7 bases, V lost 4 bases, and 11 bases had no gene match. The CDR3 DNA is TGTGCCAGCAGTTCCCCTGACAGGGGGAACAGACAGCCCCAGCATTTT. This encodes CASSSPDRGNRQPQHF. The variable domain in full, completed from reference TRBV28 and TRBJ1-5, reads DVKVTQSSRYLVKRTGEKVFLECVQDMDHENMFWYRQDPGLGLRLIYFSYDVKMKEKGDIPEGYSVSREKKERFSLILESASTNQTSMYLCASSSPDRGNRQPQHFGDGTRLSIL.

The chain recombines TRBV30 with TRBJ1-3, with a weak D call TRBD1 (5 bases). This CDR3 comprises 15 residues. Germline V gene sequence: CDR1 GTSNPN, CDR2 SVGIG (reference sequence). V lost 2 bases, J lost 0 bases, and 11 bases lay in between. The CDR3 DNA reads as TGTGCCTGGAGTCGGGACGGTAACTCTGGAAACACCATATATTTT. Amino acids: CAWSRDGNSGNTIYF.

This sequence joins TRBV19 and TRBJ1-1, with 8 bases aligning to TRBD1. The CDR3 has 15 amino acids. The ends lost 5 bases at V and 3 bases at J; junction bases unmatched: 8. Germline values: CDR1 LNHDA, CDR2 SQIVND (reference sequence). In DNA form, the CDR3 reads TGTGCCAGTAGTCTGAGACAGGGGAAGTACACTGAAGCTTTCTTT. Translating gives CASSLRQGKYTEAFF.

V gene TRBV7-2 combines with J gene TRBJ1-1, with D unresolved. The CDR3 loop spans 12 amino acids. V lost 4 bases and J 3 bases, leaving 6 bases between the germline ends. Germline loops: CDR1 SGHTA, CDR2 FQGNSA. The CDR3 spells CASSWTYTEAFF. The CDR3 DNA reads as TGTGCCAGCAGCTGGACCTACACTGAAGCTTTCTTT.

The chain has TRBV4-1 and TRBJ1-5; D ambiguous. The CDR3 covers 14 residues. Germline V lookup: CDR1 MGHRA, CDR2 YSYEKL. V lost 3 bases and J lost 2, with 8 bases in between. The CDR3 DNA reads as TGCGCCAGCAGCCATTTTTTTGGCAATCAGCCCCAGCATTTT. Its protein product is CASSHFFGNQPQHF.

This sequence joins TRBV2 and TRBJ1-3; unclear D gene. The length of the CDR3 is 13 residues. The germline CDR1 and CDR2 sequences are SNHLY and FYNNEI. The V gene lost 4 bases and the J gene lost 3 bases, with 7 bases spanning the gap. CDR3 residues: CASSVEGGNTIYF. CDR3 in DNA: TGTGCCAGCAGTGTGGAGGGTGGAAACACCATATATTTT.

J is TRBJ2-7 and V is TRBV6-6, with 7 nucleotides matching TRBD1. The germline V gene encodes CDR1 MNHNY and CDR2 SVGAGI (reference sequence). The CDR3 loop spans 14 amino acids. V was clipped by 6 bases and J by 0 bases; unmatched bases: 5. The CDR3 sequence is CASRTGATSYEQYF. In DNA form, the CDR3 reads TGTGCCAGCAGAACAGGGGCTACCTCCTACGAGCAGTACTTC.

V usage is TRBV10-1 and J usage is TRBJ1-1; a possible D gene is TRBD1 (5 bases). The V end lost 3 bases, the J end lost 5 bases, and 10 bases lay between the germline ends. Germline V lookup: CDR1 WNHNN, CDR2 SYGVQD (reference sequence). The CDR3 has 13 residues. CDR3 nucleotides: TGCGCCAGCAGTGAAGGCAGGGCAACTGAAGCTTTCTTT. It yields the protein CASSEGRATEAFF.

The rearrangement uses TRBV30 and TRBJ2-1; tentatively, D is TRBD1 (5 bases). Per germline, CDR1 GTSNPN and CDR2 SVGIG (reference sequence). The CDR3 has 15 amino acids. Trimming removed 0 bases from V and 9 bases from J, with 18 bases in between. In nucleotides, the CDR3 is TGTGCCTGGAGTGTAAAAGACCCTGGGGCCAGTGAGCAGTTCTTC. It specifies CAWSVKDPGASEQFF.

This clone was detected once. This sequence joins TRBV12-3 or TRBV12-4 and TRBJ2-1; D not resolved. V was pared by 1 base and J by 10 bases, with 5 bases between. This CDR3 contains 11 residues. Here the CDR3 reads CASSLGREQFF. CDR3 DNA sequence: TGTGCCAGCAGTTTAGGCCGGGAGCAGTTCTTC.

V gene TRBV5-5 combines with J gene TRBJ1-3; 8 bases align to TRBD1. V was pared by 4 bases and J by 2 bases, with 5 bases of the junction left unmatched. The CDR3 runs 15 residues. Germline lookup yields CDR1 SGHKS and CDR2 YYEKEE (reference sequence). The CDR3 nucleotides read TGTGCCAGCAGCCCTTCGACAGGGGCTGGAAACACCATATATTTT. Protein product: CASSPSTGAGNTIYF.

This clone was observed a single time. V gene TRBV27 combines with J gene TRBJ1-5; TRBD1 agrees at 9 bases. The CDR3 has 16 amino acids. Germline lookup yields CDR1 MNHEY and CDR2 SMNVEV (reference sequence). Unmatched junction bases numbered 6, after V lost 2 bases and J lost 4 bases. In DNA form, the CDR3 reads TGTGCCAGCAGTTTAGGGACAGGGCCTTCTAATCAGCCCCAGCATTTT. This gives the protein CASSLGTGPSNQPQHF.

V and J are TRBV3-1 (or the pseudogene TRBV3-2) and TRBJ2-2; no firm D call. CDR3 length: 15 residues. Germline V lookup: CDR1 LGHDT, CDR2 YNNKEL (reference sequence). The V end lost 0 bases, the J end lost 1 base, and 6 bases lay between the germline ends. The CDR3 DNA follows: TGTGCCAGCAGCCAAGATCTAGGGAACACCGGGGAGCTGTTTTTT. This sequence encodes CASSQDLGNTGELFF.

The chain uses TRBV5-1 and TRBJ1-1, with D tentatively TRBD1 (5 bases). Germline V gives CDR1 SGHRS, CDR2 YFSETQ. CDR3 length: 14 amino acids. Between the trimmed V and J ends, which lost 2 bases and 5 bases, there was a span of 13 bases. The CDR3 coding sequence is TGCGCCAGCAGCTTTGCCAGGGTGGGGACTGAAGCTTTCTTT. The encoded protein is CASSFARVGTEAFF.

This clone was seen only once. This chain uses TRBV30 with TRBJ2-2; D not certain. This CDR3 contains 14 residues. V was pared by 3 bases and J by 0 bases, with 8 bases between. Per the germline V gene, CDR1 is GTSNPN and CDR2 is SVGIG (reference sequence). The CDR3 DNA follows: TGTGCCTGGAGGGTTGGCCCGAACACCGGGGAGCTGTTTTTT. It specifies CAWRVGPNTGELFF.

The rearrangement links TRBV5-5 to TRBJ2-7; the D gene is possibly TRBD1 (6 bases). This CDR3 is 14 amino acids long. Trimming stripped 3 bases from V and 4 bases from J, with 14 bases between. The V gene's germline CDR1 is SGHKS and CDR2 YYEKEE (reference sequence). The CDR3 sequence: CASSSEGHRYEQYF. The CDR3 DNA reads as TGTGCCAGCAGCTCCGAGGGACATAGATACGAGCAGTACTTC.